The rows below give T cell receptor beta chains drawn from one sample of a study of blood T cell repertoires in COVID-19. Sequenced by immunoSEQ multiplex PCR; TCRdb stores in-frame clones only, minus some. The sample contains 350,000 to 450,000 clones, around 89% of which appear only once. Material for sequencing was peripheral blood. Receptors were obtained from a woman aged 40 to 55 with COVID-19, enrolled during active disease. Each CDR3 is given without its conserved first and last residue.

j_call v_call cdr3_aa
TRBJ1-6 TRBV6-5 ASSLDRLISPLH
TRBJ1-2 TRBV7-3 ASSVGPGDYGYT
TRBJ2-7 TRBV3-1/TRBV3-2 ASSLTSGKYEQY
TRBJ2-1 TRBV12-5 ASGLRLADNEQF
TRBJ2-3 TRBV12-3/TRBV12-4 ASTSTDTQY
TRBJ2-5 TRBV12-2 ASRSGGRRGRETQY
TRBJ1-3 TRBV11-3 ASSSQYHRNTIY
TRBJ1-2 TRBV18 ASSVAVGDSATYGYT
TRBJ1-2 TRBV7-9 ASSYAQGADGYT
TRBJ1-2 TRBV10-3 AISGDRGPDGYT
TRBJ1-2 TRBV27 ASRYTKQGTRIGYT
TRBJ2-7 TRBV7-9 ASSLAQVGTGKPYEQY
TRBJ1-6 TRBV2 ASRTRARITELSYNSPLH